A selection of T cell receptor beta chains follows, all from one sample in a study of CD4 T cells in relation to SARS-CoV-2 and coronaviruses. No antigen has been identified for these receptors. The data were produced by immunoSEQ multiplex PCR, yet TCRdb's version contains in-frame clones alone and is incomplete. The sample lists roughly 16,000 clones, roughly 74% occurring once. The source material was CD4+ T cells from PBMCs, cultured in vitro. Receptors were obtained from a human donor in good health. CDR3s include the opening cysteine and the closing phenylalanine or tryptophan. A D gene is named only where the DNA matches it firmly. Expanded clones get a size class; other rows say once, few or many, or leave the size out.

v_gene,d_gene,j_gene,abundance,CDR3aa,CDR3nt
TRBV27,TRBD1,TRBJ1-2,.,CASSLRRGGANGYTF,TGTGCCAGCAGTTTGCGTCGAGGGGGCGCCAATGGCTACACCTTC
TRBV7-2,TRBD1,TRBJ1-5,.,CASSPGQGGPQHF,TGTGCCAGCAGCCCGGGACAGGGTGGGCCCCAGCATTTT
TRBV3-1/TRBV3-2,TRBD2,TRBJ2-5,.,CASSQAGLRVGETQYF,TGTGCCAGCAGCCAAGCGGGACTAAGGGTGGGAGAGACCCAGTACTTC
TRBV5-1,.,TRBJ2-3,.,CASSPSEGDTQYF,TGCGCCAGCAGCCCTAGCGAGGGGGATACGCAGTATTTT
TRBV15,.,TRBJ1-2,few,CATSRDGSGYTF,TGTGCCACCAGCAGAGATGGTAGTGGCTACACCTTC
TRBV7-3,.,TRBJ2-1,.,CASSLNGGISYNEQFF,TGTGCCAGCAGCTTAAATGGCGGGATCTCCTACAATGAGCAGTTCTTC
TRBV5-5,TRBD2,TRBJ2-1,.,CASSFWSGSNNEQFF,TGTGCCAGCAGCTTCTGGAGCGGGAGCAACAATGAGCAGTTCTTC
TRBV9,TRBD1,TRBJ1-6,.,CASSIQGANSPLHF,TGTGCCAGCAGCATACAGGGGGCCAATTCACCCCTCCACTTT
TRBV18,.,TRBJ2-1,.,CASSPLGGSGYNEQFF,TGTGCCAGCTCACCACTTGGGGGGAGCGGGTACAATGAGCAGTTCTTC
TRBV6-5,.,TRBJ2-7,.,CASSYEPDSYEQYF,TGTGCCAGCAGTTACGAGCCGGATTCTTACGAGCAGTACTTC
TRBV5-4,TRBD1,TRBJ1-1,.,CASSPAGGSNTEAFF,TGTGCCAGCAGCCCTGCAGGGGGCTCGAACACTGAAGCTTTCTTT
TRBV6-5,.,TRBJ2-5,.,CASSYSLNPLETQYF,TGTGCCAGCAGTTACTCTCTGAATCCACTGGAGACCCAGTACTTC
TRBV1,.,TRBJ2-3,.,CTSRQRRGHNTYTQYF,TGCACCAGCAGACAACGCAGGGGACACAACACATATACGCAGTATTTT
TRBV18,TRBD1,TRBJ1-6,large,CASSLTGSQGDSPLHF,TGTGCCAGCTCACTTACAGGGTCCCAGGGGGATTCACCCCTCCACTTT
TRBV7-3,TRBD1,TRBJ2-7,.,CASSPDRVGEQYF,TGTGCCAGCAGCCCTGACAGGGTGGGAGAGCAGTACTTC
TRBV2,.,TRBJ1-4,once,CASSERSIGGRGEKLFF,TGTGCCAGCAGCGAACGAAGTATTGGGGGCCGAGGGGAAAAACTGTTTTTT
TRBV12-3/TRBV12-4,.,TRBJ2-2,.,CASSSDTIGELFF,TGTGCCAGCAGTTCAGACACGATCGGGGAGCTGTTTTTT
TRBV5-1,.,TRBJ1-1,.,CASSLSGAANTEAFF,TGCGCCAGCAGCTTGTCGGGGGCGGCGAACACTGAAGCTTTCTTT
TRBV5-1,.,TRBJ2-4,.,CASSAQSGMNIQYF,TGCGCCAGCAGCGCGCAATCTGGGATGAACATTCAGTACTTC
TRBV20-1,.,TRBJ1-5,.,CSARLCQPQHF,TGCAGTGCTAGACTGTGTCAGCCCCAGCATTTT
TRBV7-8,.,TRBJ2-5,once,CASSSTGLAAETQYF,TGTGCCAGCAGCTCCACAGGGTTGGCGGCGGAGACCCAGTACTTC
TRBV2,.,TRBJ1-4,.,CASKGGTNEKLFF,TGTGCCAGCAAAGGGGGAACTAATGAAAAACTGTTTTTT
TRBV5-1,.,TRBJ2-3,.,CASSLDATGKADTQYF,TGCGCCAGCAGCTTGGATGCTACAGGGAAGGCAGATACGCAGTATTTT
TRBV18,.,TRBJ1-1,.,CASSPLRDTEAFF,TGTGCCAGCTCACCCCTAAGGGACACTGAAGCTTTCTTT
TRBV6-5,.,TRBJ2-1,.,CASSYERTNEQFF,TGTGCCAGCAGTTACGAGAGGACCAATGAGCAGTTCTTC
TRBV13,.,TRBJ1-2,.,CASSLALQGYGYTF,TGTGCCAGCAGCTTAGCCCTACAGGGATATGGCTACACCTTC
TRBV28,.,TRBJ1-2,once,CASSFVSQLTFNYGYTF,TGTGCCAGCAGTTTTGTATCACAGCTTACCTTTAACTATGGCTACACCTTC
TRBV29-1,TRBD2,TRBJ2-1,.,CSVRLLAGSGYNEQFF,TGCAGCGTCCGACTCCTAGCGGGTAGTGGATACAATGAGCAGTTCTTC